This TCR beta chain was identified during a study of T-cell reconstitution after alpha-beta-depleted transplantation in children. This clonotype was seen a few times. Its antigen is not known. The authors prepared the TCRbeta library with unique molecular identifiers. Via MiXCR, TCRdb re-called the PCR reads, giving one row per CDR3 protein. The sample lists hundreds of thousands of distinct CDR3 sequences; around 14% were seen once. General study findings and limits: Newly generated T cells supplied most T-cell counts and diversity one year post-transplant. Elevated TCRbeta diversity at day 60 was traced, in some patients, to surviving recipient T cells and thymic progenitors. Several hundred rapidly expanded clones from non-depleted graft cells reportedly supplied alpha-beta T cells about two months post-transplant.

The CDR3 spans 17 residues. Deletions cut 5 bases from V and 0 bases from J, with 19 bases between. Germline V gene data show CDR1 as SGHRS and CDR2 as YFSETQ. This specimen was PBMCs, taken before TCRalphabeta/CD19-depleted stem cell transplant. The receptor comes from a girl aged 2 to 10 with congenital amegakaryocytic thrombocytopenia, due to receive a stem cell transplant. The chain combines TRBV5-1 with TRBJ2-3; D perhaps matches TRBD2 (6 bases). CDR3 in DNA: TGCGCCAGCAGTCCAACGGGTTGGGGGACTAGCACAGATACGCAGTATTTT. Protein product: CASSPTGWGTSTDTQYF.